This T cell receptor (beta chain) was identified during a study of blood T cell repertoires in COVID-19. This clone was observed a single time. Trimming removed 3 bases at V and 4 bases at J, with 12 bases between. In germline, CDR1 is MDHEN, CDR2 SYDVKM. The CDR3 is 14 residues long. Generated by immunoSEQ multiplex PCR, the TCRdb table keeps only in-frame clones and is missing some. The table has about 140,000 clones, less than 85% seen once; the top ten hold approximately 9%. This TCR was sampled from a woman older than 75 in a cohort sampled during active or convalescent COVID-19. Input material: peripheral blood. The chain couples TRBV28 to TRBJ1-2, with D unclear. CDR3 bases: TGTGCCAGCAGTTTTGGGCACGGCCCCTATGGCTACACCTTC. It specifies CASSFGHGPYGYTF.